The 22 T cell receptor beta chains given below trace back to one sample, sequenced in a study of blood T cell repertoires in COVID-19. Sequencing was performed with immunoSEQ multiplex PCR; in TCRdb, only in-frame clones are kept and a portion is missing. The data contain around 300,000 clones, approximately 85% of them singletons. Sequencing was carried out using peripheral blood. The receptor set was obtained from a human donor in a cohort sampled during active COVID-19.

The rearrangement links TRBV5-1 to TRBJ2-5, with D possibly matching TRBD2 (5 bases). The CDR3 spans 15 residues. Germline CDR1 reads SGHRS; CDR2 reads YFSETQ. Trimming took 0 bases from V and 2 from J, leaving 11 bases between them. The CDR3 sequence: CASSLDVTGQETQYF. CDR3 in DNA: TGCGCCAGCAGCTTGGATGTTACGGGACAAGAGACCCAGTACTTC.

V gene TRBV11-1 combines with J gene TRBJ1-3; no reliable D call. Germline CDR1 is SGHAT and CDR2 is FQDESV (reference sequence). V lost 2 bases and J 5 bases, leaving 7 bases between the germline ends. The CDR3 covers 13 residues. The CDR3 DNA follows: TGTGCCAGCAGCTTACCGGGGAGAAACACCATATATTTT. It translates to CASSLPGRNTIYF.

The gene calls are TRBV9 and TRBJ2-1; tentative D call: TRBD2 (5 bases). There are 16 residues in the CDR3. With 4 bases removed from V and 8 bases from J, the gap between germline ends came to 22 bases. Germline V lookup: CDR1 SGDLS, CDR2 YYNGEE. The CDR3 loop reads CASSPSYRPGVHEQFF. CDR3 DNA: TGTGCCAGCAGCCCTAGTTATCGGCCCGGGGTCCATGAGCAGTTCTTC.

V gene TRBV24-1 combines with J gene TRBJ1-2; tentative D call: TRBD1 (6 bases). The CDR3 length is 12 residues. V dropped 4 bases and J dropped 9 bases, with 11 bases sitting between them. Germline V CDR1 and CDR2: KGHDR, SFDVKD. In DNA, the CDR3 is TGTGCCACCAGTGAGAGCAGGGGAAGCTACACCTTC. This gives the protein CATSESRGSYTF.

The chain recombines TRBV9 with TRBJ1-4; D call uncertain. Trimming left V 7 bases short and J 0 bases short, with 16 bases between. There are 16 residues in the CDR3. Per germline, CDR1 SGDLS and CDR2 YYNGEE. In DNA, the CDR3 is TGTGCCAGCGGCCCCCAGACAATAGCAACTAATGAAAAACTGTTTTTT. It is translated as CASGPQTIATNEKLFF.

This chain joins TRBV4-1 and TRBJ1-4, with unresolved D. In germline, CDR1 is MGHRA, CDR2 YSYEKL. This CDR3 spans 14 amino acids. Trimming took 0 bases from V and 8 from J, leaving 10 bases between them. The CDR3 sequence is CASSQDRGWEKLFF. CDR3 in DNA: TGCGCCAGCAGCCAAGATCGGGGTTGGGAAAAACTGTTTTTT.

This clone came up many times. CDR3 nucleotides: TGTGCCAGCTCACCTCTGAGTTCAAGCTCTGGAAACACCATATATTTT. It is translated as CASSPLSSSSGNTIYF. The rearrangement links TRBV18 to TRBJ1-3; unclear D gene. CDR1 KGHSH and CDR2 LQKENI come from the germline V gene. The length of the CDR3 is 16 residues. V dropped 3 bases and J dropped 0 bases, with 12 bases sitting between them.

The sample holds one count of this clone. The CDR3 here is CASSIDRGIGQPQHF. DNA for the CDR3: TGTGCCAGTAGTATAGACAGGGGGATAGGGCAGCCCCAGCATTTT. The chain recombines TRBV19 with TRBJ1-5, with TRBD1 matching 7 bases. The CDR3 loop spans 15 amino acids. The junction had 6 bases not matched to a gene; V was cut back by 0 bases and J by 7 bases. Per germline, CDR1 LNHDA and CDR2 SQIVND (reference sequence).

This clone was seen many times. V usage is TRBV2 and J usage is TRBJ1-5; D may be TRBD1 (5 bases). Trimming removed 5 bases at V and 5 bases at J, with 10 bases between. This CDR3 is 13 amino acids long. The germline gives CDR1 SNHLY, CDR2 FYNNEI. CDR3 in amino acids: CASSRQFDQPQHF. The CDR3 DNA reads TGTGCCAGCAGTCGACAGTTTGATCAGCCCCAGCATTTT.

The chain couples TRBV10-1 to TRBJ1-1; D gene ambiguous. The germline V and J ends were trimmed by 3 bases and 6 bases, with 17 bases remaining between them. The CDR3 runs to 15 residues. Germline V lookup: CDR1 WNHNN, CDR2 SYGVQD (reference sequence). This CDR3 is CASSDPGSKRPEAFF. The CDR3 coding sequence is TGCGCCAGCAGTGACCCTGGCAGTAAGCGGCCTGAAGCTTTCTTT.

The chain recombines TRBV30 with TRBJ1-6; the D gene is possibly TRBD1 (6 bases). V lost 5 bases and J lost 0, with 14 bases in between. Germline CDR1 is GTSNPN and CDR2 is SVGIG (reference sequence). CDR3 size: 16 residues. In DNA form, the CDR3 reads TGTGCCTGGGCTACAGGGAGCTCCTCCTATAATTCACCCCTCCACTTT. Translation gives CAWATGSSSYNSPLHF.

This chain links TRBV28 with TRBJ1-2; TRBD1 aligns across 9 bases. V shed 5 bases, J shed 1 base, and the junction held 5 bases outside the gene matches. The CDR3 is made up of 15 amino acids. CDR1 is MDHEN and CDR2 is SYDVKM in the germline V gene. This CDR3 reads CASSPTGGGNYGYTF. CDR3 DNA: TGTGCCAGCAGTCCAACAGGGGGCGGTAACTATGGCTACACCTTC.

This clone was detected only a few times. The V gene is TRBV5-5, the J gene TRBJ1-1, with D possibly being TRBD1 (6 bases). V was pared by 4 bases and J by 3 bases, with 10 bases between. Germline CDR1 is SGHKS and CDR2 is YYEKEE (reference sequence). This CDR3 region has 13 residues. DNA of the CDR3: TGTGCCAGCAGCATAGGGGGGGACACTGAAGCTTTCTTT. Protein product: CASSIGGDTEAFF.

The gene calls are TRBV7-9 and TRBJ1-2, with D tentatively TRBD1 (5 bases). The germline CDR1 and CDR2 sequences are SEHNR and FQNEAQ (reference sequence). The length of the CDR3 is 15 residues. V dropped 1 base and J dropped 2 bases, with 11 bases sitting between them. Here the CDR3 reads CASSLVLDTNYGYTF. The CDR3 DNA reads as TGTGCCAGCAGCTTAGTTTTGGACACGAACTATGGCTACACCTTC. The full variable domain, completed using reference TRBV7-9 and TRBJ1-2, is DTGVSQNPRHKITKRGQNVTFRCDPISEHNRLYWYRQTLGQGPEFLTYFQNEAQLEKSRLLSDRFSAERPKGSFSTLEIQRTEQGDSAMYLCASSLVLDTNYGYTFGSGTRLTVV.

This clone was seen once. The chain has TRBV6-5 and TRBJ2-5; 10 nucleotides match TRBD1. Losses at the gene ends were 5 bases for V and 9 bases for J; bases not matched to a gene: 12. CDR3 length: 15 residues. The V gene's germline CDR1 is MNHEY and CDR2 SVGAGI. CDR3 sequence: CASSQTGTGVLAQYF. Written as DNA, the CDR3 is TGTGCCAGCAGTCAAACCGGGACAGGGGTTTTAGCCCAGTACTTC.

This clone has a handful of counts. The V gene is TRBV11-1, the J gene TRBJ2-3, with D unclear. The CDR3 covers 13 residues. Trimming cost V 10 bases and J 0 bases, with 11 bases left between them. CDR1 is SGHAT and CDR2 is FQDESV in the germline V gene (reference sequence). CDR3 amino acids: CATKDGSTDTQYF. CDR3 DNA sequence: TGTGCCACCAAAGACGGGAGCACAGATACGCAGTATTTT.

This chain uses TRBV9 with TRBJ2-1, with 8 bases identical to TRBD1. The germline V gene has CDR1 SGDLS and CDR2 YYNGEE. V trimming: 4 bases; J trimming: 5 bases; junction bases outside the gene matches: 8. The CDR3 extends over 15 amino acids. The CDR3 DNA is TGTGCCAGCAGCCCCGGGACAGGAGGACACAATGAGCAGTTCTTC. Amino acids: CASSPGTGGHNEQFF.

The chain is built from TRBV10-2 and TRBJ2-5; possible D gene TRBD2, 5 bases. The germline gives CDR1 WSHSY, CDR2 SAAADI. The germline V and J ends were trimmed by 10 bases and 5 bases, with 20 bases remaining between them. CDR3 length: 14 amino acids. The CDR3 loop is CATSITSAQETQYF. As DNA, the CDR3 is TGCGCCACCTCGATTACTAGTGCCCAGGAGACCCAGTACTTC.

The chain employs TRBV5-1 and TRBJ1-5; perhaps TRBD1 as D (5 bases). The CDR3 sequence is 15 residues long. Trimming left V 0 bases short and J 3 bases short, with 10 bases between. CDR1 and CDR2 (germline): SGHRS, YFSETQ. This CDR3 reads CASSLVPGNNQPQHF. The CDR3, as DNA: TGCGCCAGCAGCTTGGTCCCAGGGAACAATCAGCCCCAGCATTTT. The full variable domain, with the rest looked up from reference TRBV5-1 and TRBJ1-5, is KAGVTQTPRYLIKTRGQQVTLSCSPISGHRSVSWYQQTPGQGLQFLFEYFSETQRNKGNFPGRFSGRQFSNSRSEMNVSTLELGDSALYLCASSLVPGNNQPQHFGDGTRLSIL.

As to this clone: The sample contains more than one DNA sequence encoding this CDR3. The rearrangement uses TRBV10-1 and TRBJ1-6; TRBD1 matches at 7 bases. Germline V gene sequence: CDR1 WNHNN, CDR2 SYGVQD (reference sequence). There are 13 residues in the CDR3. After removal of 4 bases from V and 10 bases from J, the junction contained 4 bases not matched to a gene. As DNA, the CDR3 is TGCGCCAGCAGTGGACAGGGAAACTCACCCCTCCACTTT. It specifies CASSGQGNSPLHF.

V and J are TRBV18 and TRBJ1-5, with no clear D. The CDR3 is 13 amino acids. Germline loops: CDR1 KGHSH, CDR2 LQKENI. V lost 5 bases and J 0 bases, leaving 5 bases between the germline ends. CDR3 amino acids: CASSAGSNQPQHF. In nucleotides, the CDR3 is TGTGCCAGCTCAGCCGGTAGCAATCAGCCCCAGCATTTT. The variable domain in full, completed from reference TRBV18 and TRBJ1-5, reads NAGVMQNPRHLVRRRGQEARLRCSPMKGHSHVYWYRQLPEEGLKFMVYLQKENIIDESGMPKERFSAEFPKEGPSILRIQQVVRGDSAAYFCASSAGSNQPQHFGDGTRLSIL.

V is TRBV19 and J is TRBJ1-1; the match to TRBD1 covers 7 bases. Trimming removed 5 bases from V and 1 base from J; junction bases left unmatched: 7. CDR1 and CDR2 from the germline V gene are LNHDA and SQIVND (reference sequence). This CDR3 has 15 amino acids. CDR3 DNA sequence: TGTGCCAGTAGTGAGGGACAGCAAGCGAACACTGAAGCTTTCTTT. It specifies CASSEGQQANTEAFF.